Shown below are 5 T cell receptor beta chains from a single sample sequenced in a study of cytomegalovirus exposure and HLA in healthy donors (dated by TCRdb to about 2017). The library was obtained by the immunoSEQ multiplex PCR assay. A mixture of 60 forward primers for TCR Vbeta segments and 13 reverse primers for TCR Jbeta segments was used in the multiplex PCR. TCRdb limited this immuneACCESS table to in-frame rearrangements with V and J called. A share of clones is missing; checked studies link under half to unresolved V genes, and the rest is unexplained. Present in this sample are approximately 140,000 clones, over 65% of which were seen just once. Jointly, the top ten make up 3% of the sample. What was sequenced was PBMCs. These receptors were taken from a man aged 40-49 years in good health and CMV-seropositive.

V gene TRBV5-1 combines with J gene TRBJ1-5; a weak D match, TRBD1 (5 bases). The CDR3 has 14 residues. V was shortened by 0 bases and J by 5 bases, with 9 bases between the two germline ends. Germline lookup yields CDR1 SGHRS and CDR2 YFSETQ. CDR3 sequence: CASSLGGVDQPQHF. In DNA form, the CDR3 reads TGCGCCAGCAGCTTGGGGGGGGTTGATCAGCCCCAGCATTTT.

The rearrangement links TRBV7-9 to TRBJ2-5, with 7 bases matching TRBD1. CDR3 size: 15 residues. The J segment lost 2 bases and the V segment lost 1 base, leaving 4 bases of the junction unmatched. Germline V CDR1 and CDR2: SEHNR, FQNEAQ (reference sequence). The CDR3 DNA is TGTGCCAGCAGCTTAGGGACAGGTACACAAGAGACCCAGTACTTC. It is translated as CASSLGTGTQETQYF.

The chain combines TRBV6-5 with TRBJ2-6; 10 nucleotides agree with TRBD1. CDR1 is MNHEY and CDR2 is SVGAGI in the germline V gene. This CDR3 contains 15 residues. Trimming at V came to 6 bases and at J to 5 bases, leaving 4 bases not matched to a gene. CDR3 in amino acids: CASSRQGARANVLTF. CDR3 bases: TGTGCCAGCAGCAGACAGGGGGCAAGGGCCAACGTCCTGACTTTC.

V usage is TRBV7-8 and J usage is TRBJ2-7; 16 nucleotides match TRBD2. CDR3 length: 18 residues. Germline CDR1 reads SGHVS; CDR2 reads FQNEAQ. V lost 7 bases, J lost 2 bases, and 11 bases stayed unmatched. The CDR3 is CASTQAPGLAGGTYEQYF. CDR3 in DNA: TGTGCCAGCACCCAGGCCCCGGGACTAGCGGGAGGGACCTACGAGCAGTACTTC.

The rearrangement joins TRBV6-6 to TRBJ1-2; 7 positions match TRBD1. Germline V gene data show CDR1 as MNHNY and CDR2 as SVGAGI (reference sequence). Trimming took 6 bases from V and 4 from J; bases not matched to a gene: 5. The CDR3 spans 13 residues. This chain's CDR3 is CASSPGQIYGYTF. The CDR3 DNA reads TGTGCCAGCAGCCCGGGACAGATCTATGGCTACACCTTC.